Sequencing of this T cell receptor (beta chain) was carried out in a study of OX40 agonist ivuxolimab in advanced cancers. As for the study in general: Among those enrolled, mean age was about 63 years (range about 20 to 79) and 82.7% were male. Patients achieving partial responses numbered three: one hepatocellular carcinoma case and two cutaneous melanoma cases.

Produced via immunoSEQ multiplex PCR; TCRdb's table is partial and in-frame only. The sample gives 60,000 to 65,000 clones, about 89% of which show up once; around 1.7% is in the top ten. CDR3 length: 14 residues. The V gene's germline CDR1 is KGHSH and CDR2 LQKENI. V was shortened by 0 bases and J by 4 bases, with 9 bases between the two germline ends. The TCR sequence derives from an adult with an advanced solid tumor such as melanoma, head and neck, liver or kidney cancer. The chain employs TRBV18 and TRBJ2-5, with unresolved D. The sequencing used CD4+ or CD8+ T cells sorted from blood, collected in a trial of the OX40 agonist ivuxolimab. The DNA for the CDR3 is TGTGCCAGCTCACCACCGACGGGTCCAGAGACCCAGTACTTC. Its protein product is CASSPPTGPETQYF.